Listed here is a single T cell receptor (beta chain). No antigen is known for it. TCRdb's table, derived via immunoSEQ multiplex PCR, lists solely in-frame clones and lacks some. The sample has about 73,000 clones, around 87% seen once. From germline, CDR1 is SGHAT and CDR2 FQNNGV. The CDR3 length is 14 residues. V gave up 4 bases and J gave up 8 bases, with 14 bases separating them. The data stem from a study of radiotherapy plus CTLA-4 blockade in lung cancer. Background on the study: Objective responses were observed in approximately 20% of patients, and disease control was achieved by about 30%. Findings and limits, study-wide: Radiotherapy with ipilimumab was followed by blood expansion of tumor-derived clones.

The sequence was obtained from a human donor with non-small cell lung cancer that progressed on radiotherapy plus ipilimumab. The material sequenced was peripheral blood, taken from a patient treated with radiotherapy plus ipilimumab. The chain employs TRBV11-2 and TRBJ1-4; tentative D call: TRBD1 (6 bases). Written as DNA, the CDR3 is TGTGCCAGCAGCTCCCCAGGGGCTTCGGAAAAACTGTTTTTT. This gives the protein CASSSPGASEKLFF. Variable domain in full (rest from reference TRBV11-2 and TRBJ1-4): EAGVAQSPRYKIIEKRQSVAFWCNPISGHATLYWYQQILGQGPKLLIQFQNNGVVDDSQLPKDRFSAERLKGVDSTLKIQPAKLEDSAVYLCASSSPGASEKLFFGSGTQLSVL.